This T cell receptor beta chain was sequenced in a study of STAT3 mutations in large granular lymphocyte leukemia. Study observations and caveats: Every T-cell large granular lymphocyte leukemia patient had at least one immunodominant TCR beta clonotype.

Regarding this clone: Its antigen remains unknown.

The data were produced by immunoSEQ multiplex PCR, yet TCRdb's version contains in-frame clones alone and is incomplete. This table holds fewer than 3,000 clones, roughly three fifths found once. The source material was peripheral blood mononuclear cells. The TCR sequence derives from a man in his sixties with T-cell large granular lymphocyte leukemia. Some clones in this sample may be carry-over from other donors' samples.

The CDR3 DNA is TGTGCCAGCGCAGAGGGACTAGCGGGAGTGGGTGAGACCCAGTACTTC. Its protein is CASAEGLAGVGETQYF. This sequence joins TRBV7-9 and TRBJ2-5; 14 positions agree with TRBD2. This CDR3 spans 16 amino acids. Germline lookup yields CDR1 SEHNR and CDR2 FQNEAQ (reference sequence). J lost 5 bases, V lost 8 bases, and 10 bases had no gene match.